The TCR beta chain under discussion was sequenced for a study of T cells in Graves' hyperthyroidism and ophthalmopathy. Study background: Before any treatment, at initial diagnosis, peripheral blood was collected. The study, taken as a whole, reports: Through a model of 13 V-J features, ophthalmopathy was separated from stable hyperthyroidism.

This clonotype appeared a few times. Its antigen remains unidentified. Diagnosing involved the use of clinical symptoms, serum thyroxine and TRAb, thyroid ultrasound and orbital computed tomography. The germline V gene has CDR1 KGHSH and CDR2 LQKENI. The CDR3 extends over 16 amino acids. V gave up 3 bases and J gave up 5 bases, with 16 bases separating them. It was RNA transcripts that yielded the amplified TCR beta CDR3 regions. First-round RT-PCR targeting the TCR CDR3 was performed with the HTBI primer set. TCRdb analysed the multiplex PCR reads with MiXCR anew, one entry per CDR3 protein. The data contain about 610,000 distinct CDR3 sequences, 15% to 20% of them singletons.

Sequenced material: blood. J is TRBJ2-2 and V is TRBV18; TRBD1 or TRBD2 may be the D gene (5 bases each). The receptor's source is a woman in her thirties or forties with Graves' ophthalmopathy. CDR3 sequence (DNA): TGTGCCAGCTCACCGGGGGAAAGATTCGCGACCGGGGAGCTGTTTTTT. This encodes CASSPGERFATGELFF.